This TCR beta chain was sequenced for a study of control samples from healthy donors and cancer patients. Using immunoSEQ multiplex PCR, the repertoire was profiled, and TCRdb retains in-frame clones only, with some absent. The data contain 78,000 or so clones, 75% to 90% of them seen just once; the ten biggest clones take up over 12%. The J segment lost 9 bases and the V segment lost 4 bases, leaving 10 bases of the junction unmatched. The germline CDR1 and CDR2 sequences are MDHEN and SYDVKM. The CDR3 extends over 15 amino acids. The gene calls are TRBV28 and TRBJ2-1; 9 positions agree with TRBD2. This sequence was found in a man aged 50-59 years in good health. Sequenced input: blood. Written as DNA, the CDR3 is TGTGCCAGCAGTTCTCCGGGACTAGCTTATAGTGAGCAGTTCTTC. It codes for CASSSPGLAYSEQFF.